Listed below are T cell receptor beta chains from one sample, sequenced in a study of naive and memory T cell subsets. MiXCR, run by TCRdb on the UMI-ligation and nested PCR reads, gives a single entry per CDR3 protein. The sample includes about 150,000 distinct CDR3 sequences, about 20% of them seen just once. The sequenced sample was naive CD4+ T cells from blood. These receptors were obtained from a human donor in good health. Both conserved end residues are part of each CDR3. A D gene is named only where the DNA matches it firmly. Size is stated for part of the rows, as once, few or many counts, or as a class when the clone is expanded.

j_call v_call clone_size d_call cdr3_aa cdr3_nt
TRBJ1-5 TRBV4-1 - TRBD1 CASSQNRGQPQHF TGCGCCAGCAGCCAAAACAGGGGTCAGCCCCAGCATTTT
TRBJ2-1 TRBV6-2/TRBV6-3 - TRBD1 CASINRGHIGEQFF TGTGCCAGCATTAACAGGGGGCATATAGGTGAGCAGTTCTTC
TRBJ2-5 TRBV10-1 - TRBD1 CASADRGLETQYF TGCGCCAGCGCGGACAGGGGGCTGGAGACCCAGTACTTC
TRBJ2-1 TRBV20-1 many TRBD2 CSAPSSSGRAVIRNYNEQFF TGCAGTGCCCCCTCCTCTAGCGGGAGGGCCGTCATCAGGAACTACAATGAGCAGTTCTTC
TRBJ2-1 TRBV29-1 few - CSVRPAPYNEQFF TGCAGCGTTCGTCCGGCCCCCTACAATGAGCAGTTCTTC
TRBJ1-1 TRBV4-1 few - CASSHPTVNTEAFF TGCGCCAGCAGCCATCCTACGGTTAACACTGAAGCTTTCTTT
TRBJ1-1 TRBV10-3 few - CAIKGNTEAFF TGTGCCATCAAGGGGAACACTGAAGCTTTCTTT
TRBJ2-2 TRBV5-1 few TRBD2 CASSSGLAGALNTGELFF TGCGCCAGCAGCTCGGGACTAGCGGGAGCATTGAACACCGGGGAGCTGTTTTTT
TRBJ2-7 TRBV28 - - CASINSRPSYEQYF TGTGCCAGCATAAACTCCAGGCCCAGTTACGAGCAGTACTTC
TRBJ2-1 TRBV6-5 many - CASSYLIKTGHHEQFF TGTGCCAGCAGTTACCTTATCAAGACAGGTCATCATGAGCAGTTCTTC
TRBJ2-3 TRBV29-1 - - CSSRGLFTDTQYF TGCAGCTCTCGGGGACTCTTCACAGATACGCAGTATTTT
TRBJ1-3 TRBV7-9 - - CASSYRLGILHTIYF TGTGCCAGCAGCTATAGATTGGGCATTTTGCACACCATATATTTT
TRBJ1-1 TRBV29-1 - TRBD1 CSASTGGNTEAFF TGCAGCGCCTCGACAGGGGGGAACACTGAAGCTTTCTTT
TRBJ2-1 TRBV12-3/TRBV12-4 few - CASMASNVYEQFF TGTGCCAGCATGGCTAGTAATGTATATGAGCAGTTCTTC
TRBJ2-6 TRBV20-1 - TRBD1 CSARDSVSGANVLTF TGCAGTGCGAGGGACAGCGTCTCTGGGGCCAACGTCCTGACTTTC
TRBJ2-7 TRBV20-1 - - CSARLVSWKGPYEQYF TGCAGTGCTCGGTTGGTCTCGTGGAAGGGGCCCTACGAGCAGTACTTC
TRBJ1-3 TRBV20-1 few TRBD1 CSAWTGVGNTIYF TGCAGTGCTTGGACAGGAGTCGGAAACACCATATATTTT
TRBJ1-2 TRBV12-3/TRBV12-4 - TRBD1 CASSQTTGGDYGYTF TGTGCCAGCAGCCAAACCACAGGGGGCGACTATGGCTACACCTTC
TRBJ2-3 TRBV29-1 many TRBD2 CSVRTSGIADTQYF TGCAGCGTCCGGACTAGCGGGATAGCAGATACGCAGTATTTT
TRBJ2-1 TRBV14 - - CASSRRGYNEQFF TGTGCCAGCAGCCGGCGGGGATACAATGAGCAGTTCTTC
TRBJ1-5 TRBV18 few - CASSRLDSNQPQHF TGTGCCAGCTCACGCTTGGATAGCAATCAGCCCCAGCATTTT
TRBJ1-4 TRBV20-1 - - CSARETATNEKLFF TGCAGTGCTAGAGAAACAGCAACTAATGAAAAACTGTTTTTT
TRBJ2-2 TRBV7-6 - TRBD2 CASSDLTSGSAGELFF TGTGCCAGCAGCGACTTGACTAGCGGGAGCGCCGGGGAGCTGTTTTTT
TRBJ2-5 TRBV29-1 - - CSGSGQGETQYF TGCAGCGGATCCGGGCAGGGTGAGACCCAGTACTTC
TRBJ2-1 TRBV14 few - CASSPLGKGGNEQFF TGTGCCAGCAGCCCCTTGGGGAAAGGGGGCAATGAGCAGTTCTTC
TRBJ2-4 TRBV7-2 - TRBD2 CASSLFASGSLSAYIQYF TGTGCCAGCAGCTTATTCGCTAGCGGGAGCCTCTCCGCTTACATTCAGTACTTC
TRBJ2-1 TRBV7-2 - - CASSLVRADEQFF TGTGCCAGCAGCTTAGTAAGGGCCGATGAGCAGTTCTTC
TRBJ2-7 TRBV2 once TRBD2 CASSPTSGISGEQYF TGTGCCAGCAGCCCGACTAGCGGGATATCGGGCGAGCAGTACTTC
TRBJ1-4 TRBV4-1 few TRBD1 CASSQERADRPNEKLFF TGCGCCAGCAGCCAAGAACGGGCGGACAGGCCTAATGAAAAACTGTTTTTT
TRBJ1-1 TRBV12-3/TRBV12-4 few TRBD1 CASSGQVMRTEAFF TGTGCCAGCAGCGGACAGGTAATGAGGACTGAAGCTTTCTTT
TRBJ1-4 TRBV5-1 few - CASSLASSTNEKLFF TGCGCCAGCAGCTTGGCTTCCTCAACTAATGAAAAACTGTTTTTT
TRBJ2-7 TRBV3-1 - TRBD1 CASSVQGKKQYF TGTGCCAGCAGCGTACAGGGGAAGAAGCAGTACTTC
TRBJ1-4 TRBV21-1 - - CASSKLAGSGNRSEKLFF TGTGCCAGCAGCAAATTGGCAGGGAGTGGTAACCGGAGCGAAAAACTGTTTTTT
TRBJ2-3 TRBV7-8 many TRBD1 CASKANRGRVDTQYF TGTGCCAGCAAAGCCAACAGGGGGCGAGTAGATACGCAGTATTTT
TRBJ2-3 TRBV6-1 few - CASRRAPLADTQYF TGTGCCAGCAGACGGGCCCCACTGGCAGATACGCAGTATTTT
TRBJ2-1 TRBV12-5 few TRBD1 CASGLGTASYNEQFF TGTGCTAGTGGTCTCGGGACAGCATCATACAATGAGCAGTTCTTC
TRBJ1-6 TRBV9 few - CASSADMGASPLHF TGTGCCAGCAGCGCGGACATGGGTGCTTCACCCCTCCACTTT
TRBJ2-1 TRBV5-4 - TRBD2 CASSRGAGLAGVGNEQFF TGTGCCAGCAGTCGCGGAGCGGGGCTAGCGGGTGTTGGCAATGAGCAGTTCTTC
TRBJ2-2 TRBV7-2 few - CASSLDRVSTGELFF TGTGCCAGCAGCTTAGACAGGGTATCCACCGGGGAGCTGTTTTTT
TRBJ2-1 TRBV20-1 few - CSARENYNEQFF TGCAGTGCTAGAGAGAACTACAATGAGCAGTTCTTC
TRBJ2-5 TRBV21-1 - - CASSKEIPTGYVETQYF TGTGCCAGCAGCAAAGAAATCCCCACGGGGTACGTGGAGACCCAGTACTTC
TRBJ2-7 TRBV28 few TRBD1 CASSPDRAKNYEQYF TGTGCCAGCAGCCCAGACAGGGCGAAAAACTACGAGCAGTACTTC
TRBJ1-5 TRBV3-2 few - CASSQENREDSNQPQHF TGTGCCAGCAGCCAAGAAAACAGGGAGGACAGCAATCAGCCCCAGCATTTT
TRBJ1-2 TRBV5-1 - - CASNPQYRPGTNYGYTF TGCGCCAGCAACCCCCAGTATAGGCCGGGAACTAACTATGGCTACACCTTC
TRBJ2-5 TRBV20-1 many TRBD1 CSANPGQGRETQYF TGCAGTGCTAACCCGGGACAGGGAAGAGAGACCCAGTACTTC
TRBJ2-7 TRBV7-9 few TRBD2 CASSSMGTGGTYEQYF TGTGCCAGCAGCTCAATGGGCACGGGGGGAACCTACGAGCAGTACTTC
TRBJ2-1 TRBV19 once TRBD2 CASSSGLRYNEQFF TGTGCCAGTAGTTCGGGACTACGCTACAATGAGCAGTTCTTC
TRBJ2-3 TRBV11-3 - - CASSLASPDTQYF TGTGCCAGCAGCTTAGCCTCACCAGATACGCAGTATTTT
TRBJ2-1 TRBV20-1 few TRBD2 CSARTSGRALLYNEQFF TGCAGTGCTCGGACTAGCGGGAGGGCCCTCCTATACAATGAGCAGTTCTTC
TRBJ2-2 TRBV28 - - CASSLLLGELFF TGTGCCAGCAGTCTTCTGCTCGGGGAGCTGTTTTTT
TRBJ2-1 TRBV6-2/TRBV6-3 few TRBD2 CASTLGWTSRGNEQFF TGTGCCAGCACCTTGGGGTGGACTAGCAGAGGCAATGAGCAGTTCTTC
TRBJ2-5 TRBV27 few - CASSTVGRGPQYQETQYF TGTGCCAGCAGTACAGTGGGGCGAGGGCCCCAGTACCAAGAGACCCAGTACTTC
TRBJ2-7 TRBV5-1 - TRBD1 CASSDTDRVGHEQYF TGCGCCAGCAGCGATACGGACAGGGTCGGCCACGAGCAGTACTTC